This T cell receptor beta chain was captured by sequencing in a study of T cell responses to AZD1222 COVID-19 vaccine. The V end lost 5 bases, the J end lost 0 bases, and 11 bases lay between the germline ends. The CDR3 consists of 16 residues. Germline CDR1 SNHLY, CDR2 FYNNEI. Sequencing used immunoSEQ multiplex PCR; TCRdb keeps in-frame clones, though not all of them. The repertoire consists of over 150,000 clones, with about nine tenths occurring once and the leading ten covering approximately 1.5%. V usage is TRBV2 and J usage is TRBJ2-6; the D gene could be TRBD1 or TRBD2 (5 bases each). The sample here was peripheral blood, taken on day 0 of AZD1222 vaccination. This TCR was recovered from an adult in good health. This CDR3 reads CASSRDARSGANVLTF. CDR3 bases: TGTGCCAGCAGTCGGGACGCCCGCTCTGGGGCCAACGTCCTGACTTTC.